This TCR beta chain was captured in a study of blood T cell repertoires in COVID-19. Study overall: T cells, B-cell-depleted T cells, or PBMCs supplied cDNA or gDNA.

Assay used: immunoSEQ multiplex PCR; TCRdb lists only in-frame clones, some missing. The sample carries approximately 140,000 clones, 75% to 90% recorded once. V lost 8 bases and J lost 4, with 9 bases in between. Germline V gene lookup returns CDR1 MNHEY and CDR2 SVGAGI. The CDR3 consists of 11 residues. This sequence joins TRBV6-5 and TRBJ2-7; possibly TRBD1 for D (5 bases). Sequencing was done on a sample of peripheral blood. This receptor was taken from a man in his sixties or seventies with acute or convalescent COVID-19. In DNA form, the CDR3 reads TGTGCCAGCCATGGACAATACGAGCAGTACTTC. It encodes CASHGQYEQYF.